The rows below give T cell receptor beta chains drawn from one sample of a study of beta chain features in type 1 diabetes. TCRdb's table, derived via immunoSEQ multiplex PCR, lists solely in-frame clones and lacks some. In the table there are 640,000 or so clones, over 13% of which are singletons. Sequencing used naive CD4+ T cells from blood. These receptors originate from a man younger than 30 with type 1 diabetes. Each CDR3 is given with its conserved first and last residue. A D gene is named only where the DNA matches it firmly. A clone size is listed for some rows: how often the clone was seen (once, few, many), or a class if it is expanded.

cdr3_nt: TGTGCCAGCAGCGTAGTTAGAACAGATACGCAGTATTTT
cdr3_aa: CASSVVRTDTQYF
cdr3_length: 13
v_call: TRBV9
d_call: NA
clone_size: NA
j_call: TRBJ2-3

cdr3_nt: TGTGCCAGCAGCTTAGGGGAAGCCTCTGGCGAGCAGTACTTC
cdr3_aa: CASSLGEASGEQYF
cdr3_length: 14
v_call: TRBV7-2
d_call: NA
clone_size: NA
j_call: TRBJ2-7

cdr3_nt: TGTGCCAGTAGTTACCAAAACATTCAGTACTTC
cdr3_aa: CASSYQNIQYF
cdr3_length: 11
v_call: TRBV19
d_call: NA
clone_size: NA
j_call: TRBJ2-4

cdr3_nt: TGTGCCAGCAGCGCGAGCGGGGGTGCCTACAATGAGCAGTTCTTC
cdr3_aa: CASSASGGAYNEQFF
cdr3_length: 15
v_call: TRBV4-2
d_call: TRBD2
clone_size: few
j_call: TRBJ2-1

cdr3_nt: TGTGCCTGGAGTCAGGGGCACACTGAAGCTTTCTTT
cdr3_aa: CAWSQGHTEAFF
cdr3_length: 12
v_call: TRBV30
d_call: NA
clone_size: NA
j_call: TRBJ1-1

cdr3_nt: TGCAGTGTTTGGGCGAACTATGGCTACACCTTC
cdr3_aa: CSVWANYGYTF
cdr3_length: 11
v_call: TRBV20-1
d_call: NA
clone_size: NA
j_call: TRBJ1-2

cdr3_nt: TGTGCCAGCAGTTACCTCAGGAGCTCTGGAAACACCATATATTTT
cdr3_aa: CASSYLRSSGNTIYF
cdr3_length: 15
v_call: TRBV6-5
d_call: NA
clone_size: NA
j_call: TRBJ1-3

cdr3_nt: TGTGCCAGCAGCGTAGGAGGGGGACCCACCGGGGAGCTGTTTTTT
cdr3_aa: CASSVGGGPTGELFF
cdr3_length: 15
v_call: TRBV9
d_call: NA
clone_size: NA
j_call: TRBJ2-2

cdr3_nt: TGTGCCAGCAGCGTAGAACCGGGGGTACAAGAGACCCAGTACTTC
cdr3_aa: CASSVEPGVQETQYF
cdr3_length: 15
v_call: TRBV9
d_call: NA
clone_size: NA
j_call: TRBJ2-5

cdr3_nt: TGCAGCGTCCTACTAGCGGGAGGGTCCTACAATGAGCAGTTCTTC
cdr3_aa: CSVLLAGGSYNEQFF
cdr3_length: 15
v_call: TRBV29-1
d_call: TRBD2
clone_size: NA
j_call: TRBJ2-1

cdr3_nt: TGCGCCAGCAGCCAGGCGGGACTAGCGGGAGAGAGGTCCTACGAGCAGTACTTC
cdr3_aa: CASSQAGLAGERSYEQYF
cdr3_length: 18
v_call: TRBV4-1
d_call: TRBD2
clone_size: few
j_call: TRBJ2-7

cdr3_nt: TGTGCCAGCTCACCAAGGACTAGCGGGCCCGATACGCAGTATTTT
cdr3_aa: CASSPRTSGPDTQYF
cdr3_length: 15
v_call: TRBV18
d_call: TRBD2
clone_size: few
j_call: TRBJ2-3

cdr3_nt: TGTGCCTCCGGGACCCAGTACTTC
cdr3_aa: CASGTQYF
cdr3_length: 8
v_call: TRBV30
d_call: NA
clone_size: few
j_call: TRBJ2-5